This note documents a single T cell receptor (beta chain) sequence. This record comes from a study of cytomegalovirus exposure and HLA in healthy donors. The germline V gene has CDR1 ENHRY and CDR2 SYGVKD. V was pared by 6 bases and J by 9 bases, with 24 bases between. This CDR3 comprises 15 residues. PCR was performed using 60 Vbeta and 13 Jbeta primers. TCRdb's copy holds only in-frame clones and misses some; the assay was immunoSEQ multiplex PCR. Here the sample spans about 97,000 clones, roughly 82% being singletons. The clonotype originates from a man in his fifties in good health and CMV-seronegative. The chain has TRBV10-3 and TRBJ2-7; D is perhaps TRBD2 (6 bases). What was sequenced was PBMCs. CDR3 sequence reads: CAISDPGLTGSRQYF. CDR3 coding DNA: TGTGCCATCAGCGATCCGGGACTCACGGGTTCGCGGCAGTACTTC.